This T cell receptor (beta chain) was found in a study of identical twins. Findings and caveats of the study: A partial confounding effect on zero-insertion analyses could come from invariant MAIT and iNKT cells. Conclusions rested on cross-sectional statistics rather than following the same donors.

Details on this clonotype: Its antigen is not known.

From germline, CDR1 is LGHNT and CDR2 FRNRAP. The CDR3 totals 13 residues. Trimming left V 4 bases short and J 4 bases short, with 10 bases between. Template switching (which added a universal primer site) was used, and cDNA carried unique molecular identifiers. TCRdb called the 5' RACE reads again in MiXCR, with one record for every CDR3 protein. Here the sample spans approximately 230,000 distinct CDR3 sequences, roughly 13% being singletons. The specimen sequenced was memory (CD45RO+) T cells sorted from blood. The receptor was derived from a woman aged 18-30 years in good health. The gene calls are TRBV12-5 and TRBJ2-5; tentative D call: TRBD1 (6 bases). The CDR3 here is CASGSQGAETQYF. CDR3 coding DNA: TGTGCTAGTGGTTCACAGGGAGCAGAGACCCAGTACTTC.